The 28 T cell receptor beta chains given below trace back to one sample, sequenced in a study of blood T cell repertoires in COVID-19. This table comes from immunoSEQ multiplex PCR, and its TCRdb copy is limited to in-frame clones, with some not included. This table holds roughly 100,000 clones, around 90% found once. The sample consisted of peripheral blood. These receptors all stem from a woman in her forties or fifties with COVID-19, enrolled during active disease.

CDR3 nucleotide sequence: TGTGCCAGCAGCCAAGTGACAGCGGGGGCGGGAGAGCAGTACTTC. This translates into CASSQVTAGAGEQYF. The chain carries TRBV3-1 (or the pseudogene TRBV3-2) and TRBJ2-7; 8 bases match TRBD2. From germline, CDR1 is LGHDT and CDR2 YNNKEL (reference sequence). The V segment lost 1 base and the J segment 7 bases; nucleotides outside the gene matches: 9. CDR3 length equals 15 residues.

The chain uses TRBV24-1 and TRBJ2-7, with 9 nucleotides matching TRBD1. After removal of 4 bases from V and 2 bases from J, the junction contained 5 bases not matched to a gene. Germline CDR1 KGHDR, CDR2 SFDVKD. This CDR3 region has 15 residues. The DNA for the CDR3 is TGTGCCACCAGTGACCCGGGACAGGGAGCCTACGAGCAGTACTTC. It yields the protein CATSDPGQGAYEQYF.

CDR3 nucleotide sequence: TGTGCCAGCAGTTCCAACAATGAGCAGTTCTTC. It translates to CASSSNNEQFF. The rearrangement uses TRBV6-5 and TRBJ2-1; D remains unclear. CDR3 size: 11 residues. Trimming pared 4 bases from V and 5 bases from J, leaving 3 bases between. The germline V gene encodes CDR1 MNHEY and CDR2 SVGAGI.

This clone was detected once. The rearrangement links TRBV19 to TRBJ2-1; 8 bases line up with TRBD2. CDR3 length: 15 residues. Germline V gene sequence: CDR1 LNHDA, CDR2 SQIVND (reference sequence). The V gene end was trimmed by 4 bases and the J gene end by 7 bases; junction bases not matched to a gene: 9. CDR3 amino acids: CASSNRGLAQNEQFF. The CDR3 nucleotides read TGTGCCAGTAGTAATAGAGGACTAGCACAAAATGAGCAGTTCTTC.

The CDR3, as DNA: TGTGCCAGCAGTCCCCGCCCGGGGGGCTACGAGCAGTACTTC. It specifies CASSPRPGGYEQYF. The chain has TRBV27 and TRBJ2-7; 7 nucleotides align to TRBD2. CDR3 size: 14 residues. V lost 5 bases to trimming and J lost 3 bases; unmatched junction nucleotides: 7. Germline V gene sequence: CDR1 MNHEY, CDR2 SMNVEV (reference sequence).

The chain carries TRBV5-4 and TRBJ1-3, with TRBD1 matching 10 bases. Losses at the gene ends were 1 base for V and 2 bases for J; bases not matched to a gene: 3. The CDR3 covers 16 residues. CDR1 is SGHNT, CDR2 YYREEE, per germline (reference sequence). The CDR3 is CASSLRDRGTGNTIYF. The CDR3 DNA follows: TGTGCCAGCAGCTTGAGGGACAGGGGAACTGGAAACACCATATATTTT.

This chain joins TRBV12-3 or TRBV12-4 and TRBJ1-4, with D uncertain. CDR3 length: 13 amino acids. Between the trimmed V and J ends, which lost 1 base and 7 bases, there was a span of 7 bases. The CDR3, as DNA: TGTGCCAGCAGTTTAGGTGCGGGTGAAAAACTGTTTTTT. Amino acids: CASSLGAGEKLFF.

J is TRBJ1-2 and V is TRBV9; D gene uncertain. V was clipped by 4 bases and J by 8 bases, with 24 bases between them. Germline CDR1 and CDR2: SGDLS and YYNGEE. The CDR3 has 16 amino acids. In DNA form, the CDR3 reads TGTGCCAGCAGCCCCCAATTATCCGCCTCGGGAAGAGGCTACACCTTC. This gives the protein CASSPQLSASGRGYTF.

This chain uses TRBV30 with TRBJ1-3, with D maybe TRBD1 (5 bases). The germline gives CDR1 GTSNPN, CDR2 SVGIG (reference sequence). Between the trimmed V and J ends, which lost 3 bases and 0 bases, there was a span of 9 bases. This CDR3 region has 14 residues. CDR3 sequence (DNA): TGTGCCTGGAGGGACACCAGCTCTGGAAACACCATATATTTT. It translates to CAWRDTSSGNTIYF. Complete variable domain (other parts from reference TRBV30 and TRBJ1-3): SQTIHQWPATLVQPVGSPLSLECTVEGTSNPNLYWYRQAAGRGLQLLFYSVGIGQISSEVPQNLSASRPQDRQFILSSKKLLLSDSGFYLCAWRDTSSGNTIYFGEGSWLTVV.

The CDR3 is CASSLGGGRGYTF. The CDR3 bases are TGTGCCAGCAGTTTAGGGGGGGGACGCGGCTACACCTTC. The J gene is TRBJ1-2, the V gene TRBV28; maybe TRBD1 (5 bases). CDR3 length equals 13 residues. Germline V gives CDR1 MDHEN, CDR2 SYDVKM. V lost 2 bases to trimming and J lost 8 bases, with 12 bases between them.

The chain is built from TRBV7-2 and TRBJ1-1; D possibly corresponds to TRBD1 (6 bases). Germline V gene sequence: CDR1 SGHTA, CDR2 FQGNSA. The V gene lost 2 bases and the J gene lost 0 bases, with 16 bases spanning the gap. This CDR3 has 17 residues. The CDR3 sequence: CASSLKGHSAMNTEAFF. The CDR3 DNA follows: TGTGCCAGCAGCTTAAAGGGACATTCTGCGATGAACACTGAAGCTTTCTTT.

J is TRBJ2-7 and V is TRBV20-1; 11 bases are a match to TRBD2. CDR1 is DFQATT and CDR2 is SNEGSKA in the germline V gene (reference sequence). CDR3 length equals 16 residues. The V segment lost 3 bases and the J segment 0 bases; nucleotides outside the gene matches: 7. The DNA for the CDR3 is TGCAGTGCTAGTTCTAGCGGGGGGTTTTCCTCCTACGAGCAGTACTTC. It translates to CSASSSGGFSSYEQYF.

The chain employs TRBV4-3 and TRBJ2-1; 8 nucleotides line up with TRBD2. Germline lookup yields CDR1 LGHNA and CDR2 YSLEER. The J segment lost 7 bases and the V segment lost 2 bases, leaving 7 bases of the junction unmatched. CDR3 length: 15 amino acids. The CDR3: CASSQTGGPWNEQFF. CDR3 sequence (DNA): TGCGCCAGCAGCCAAACGGGGGGGCCCTGGAATGAGCAGTTCTTC.

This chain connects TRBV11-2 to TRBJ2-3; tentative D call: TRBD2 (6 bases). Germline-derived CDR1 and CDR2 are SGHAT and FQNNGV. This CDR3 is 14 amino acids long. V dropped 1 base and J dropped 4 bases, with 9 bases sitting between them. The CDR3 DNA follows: TGTGCCAGCAGCTTAGGGCCGGGGGCAGATACGCAGTATTTT. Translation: CASSLGPGADTQYF. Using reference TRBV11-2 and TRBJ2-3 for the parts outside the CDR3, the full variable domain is EAGVAQSPRYKIIEKRQSVAFWCNPISGHATLYWYQQILGQGPKLLIQFQNNGVVDDSQLPKDRFSAERLKGVDSTLKIQPAKLEDSAVYLCASSLGPGADTQYFGPGTRLTVL.

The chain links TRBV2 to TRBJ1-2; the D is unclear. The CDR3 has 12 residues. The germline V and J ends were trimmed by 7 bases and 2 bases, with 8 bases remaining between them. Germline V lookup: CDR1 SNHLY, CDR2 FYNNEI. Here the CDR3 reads CASNPGNYGYTF. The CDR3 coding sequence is TGTGCCAGCAATCCGGGAAACTATGGCTACACCTTC.

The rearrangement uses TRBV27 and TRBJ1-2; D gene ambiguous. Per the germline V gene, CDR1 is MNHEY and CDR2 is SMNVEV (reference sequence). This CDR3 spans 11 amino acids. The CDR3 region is CALPGNYGYTF. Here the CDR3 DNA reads TGTGCACTTCCGGGGAACTATGGCTACACCTTC.

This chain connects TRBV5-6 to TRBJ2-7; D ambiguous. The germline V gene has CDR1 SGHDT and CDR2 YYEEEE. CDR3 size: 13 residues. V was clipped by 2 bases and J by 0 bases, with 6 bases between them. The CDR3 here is CASSFRSSYEQYF. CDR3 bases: TGTGCCAGCAGCTTTAGGAGCTCCTACGAGCAGTACTTC.

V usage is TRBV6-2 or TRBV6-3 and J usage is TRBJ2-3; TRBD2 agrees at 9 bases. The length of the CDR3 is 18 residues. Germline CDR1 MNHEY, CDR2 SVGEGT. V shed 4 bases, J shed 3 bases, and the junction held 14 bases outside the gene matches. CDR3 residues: CASSFTPGLAGLTDTQYF. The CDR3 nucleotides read TGTGCCAGCAGTTTCACCCCGGGGCTAGCGGGGTTGACAGATACGCAGTATTTT.

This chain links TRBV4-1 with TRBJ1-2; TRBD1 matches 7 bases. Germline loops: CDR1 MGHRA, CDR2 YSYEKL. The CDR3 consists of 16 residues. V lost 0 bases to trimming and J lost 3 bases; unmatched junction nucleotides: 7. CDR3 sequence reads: CASSQDQGQRDYGYTF. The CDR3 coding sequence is TGCGCCAGCAGCCAAGATCAGGGACAGCGAGACTATGGCTACACCTTC.

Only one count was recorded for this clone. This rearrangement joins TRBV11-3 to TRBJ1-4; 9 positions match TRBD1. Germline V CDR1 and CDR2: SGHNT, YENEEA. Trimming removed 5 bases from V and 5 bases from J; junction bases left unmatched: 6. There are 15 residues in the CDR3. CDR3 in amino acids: CASSPGQGRNEKLFF. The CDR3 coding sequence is TGTGCCAGCAGCCCCGGACAGGGGAGGAATGAAAAACTGTTTTTT.

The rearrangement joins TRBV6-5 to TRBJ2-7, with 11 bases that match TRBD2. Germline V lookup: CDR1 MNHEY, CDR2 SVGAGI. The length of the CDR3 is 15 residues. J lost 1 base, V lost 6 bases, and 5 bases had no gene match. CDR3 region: CASRDSGGDSYEQYF. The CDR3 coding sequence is TGTGCCAGCAGGGATAGCGGGGGGGATTCCTACGAGCAGTACTTC.

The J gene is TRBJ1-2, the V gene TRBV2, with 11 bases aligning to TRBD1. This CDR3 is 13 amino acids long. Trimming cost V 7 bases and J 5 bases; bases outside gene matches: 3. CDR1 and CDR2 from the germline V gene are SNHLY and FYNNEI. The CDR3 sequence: CASTRDRGYGYTF. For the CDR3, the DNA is TGTGCCAGCACCCGGGACAGGGGGTATGGCTACACCTTC.

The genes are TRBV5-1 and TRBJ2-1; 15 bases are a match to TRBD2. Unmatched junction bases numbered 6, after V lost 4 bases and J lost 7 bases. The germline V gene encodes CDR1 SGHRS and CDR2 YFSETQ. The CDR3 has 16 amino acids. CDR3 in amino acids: CASSIGLAGGSNEQFF. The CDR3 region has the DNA TGCGCCAGCAGCATCGGACTAGCGGGGGGGTCGAATGAGCAGTTCTTC.

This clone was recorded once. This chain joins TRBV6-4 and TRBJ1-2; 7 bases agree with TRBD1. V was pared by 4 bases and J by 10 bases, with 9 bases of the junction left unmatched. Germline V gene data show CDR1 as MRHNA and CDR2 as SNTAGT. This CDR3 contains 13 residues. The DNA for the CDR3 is TGTGCCAGCAGTGCCCGGACAGGATCCTCCTACACCTTC. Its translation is CASSARTGSSYTF.

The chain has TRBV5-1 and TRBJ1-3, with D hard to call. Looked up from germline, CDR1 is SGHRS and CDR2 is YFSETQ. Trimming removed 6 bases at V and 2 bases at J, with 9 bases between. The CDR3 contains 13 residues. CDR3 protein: CASNDGAGNTIYF. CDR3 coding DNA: TGCGCCAGCAACGACGGGGCTGGAAACACCATATATTTT.

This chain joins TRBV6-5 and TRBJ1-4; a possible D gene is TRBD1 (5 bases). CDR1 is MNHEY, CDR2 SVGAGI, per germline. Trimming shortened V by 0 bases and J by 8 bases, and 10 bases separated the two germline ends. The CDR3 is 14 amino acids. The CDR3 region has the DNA TGTGCCAGCAGTTACTCGACGGGGGACGAAAAACTGTTTTTT. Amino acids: CASSYSTGDEKLFF.

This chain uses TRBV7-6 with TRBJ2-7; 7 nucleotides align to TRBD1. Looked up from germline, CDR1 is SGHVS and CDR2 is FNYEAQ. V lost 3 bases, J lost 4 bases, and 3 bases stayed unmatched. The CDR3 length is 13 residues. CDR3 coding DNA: TGTGCCAGCAGCTTCACAGGGGCATACGAGCAGTACTTC. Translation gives CASSFTGAYEQYF. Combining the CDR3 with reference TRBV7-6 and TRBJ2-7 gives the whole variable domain GAGVSQSPRYKVTKRGQDVALRCDPISGHVSLYWYRQALGQGPEFLTYFNYEAQQDKSGLPNDRFSAERPEGSISTLTIQRTEQRDSAMYRCASSFTGAYEQYFGPGTRLTVT.

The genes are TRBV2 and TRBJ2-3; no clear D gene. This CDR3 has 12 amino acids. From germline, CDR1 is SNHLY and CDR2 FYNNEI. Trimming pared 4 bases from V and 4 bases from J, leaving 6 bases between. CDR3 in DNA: TGTGCCAGCAGTGTCTTCTCAGATACGCAGTATTTT. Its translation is CASSVFSDTQYF.